This T cell receptor beta chain derives from a study of blood T cells in healthy people across ages. About the study: For every two T cells, template switching captured about one barcoded beta molecule.

There are 12 residues in the CDR3. The germline CDR1 and CDR2 sequences are DFQATT and SNEGSKA (reference sequence). Through a sample-barcoded 5' primer and a J-beta primer mix, a second PCR was run for roughly 7 to 11 cycles. Using its own MiXCR run on the 5' RACE reads, TCRdb lists one record per CDR3 protein. Among around 320,000 distinct CDR3 sequences listed, 25% to 30% were seen once. Findings and limits, study-wide: TCR beta diversity tracked closely with naive T cell percentage. Expanded clonotype shifts may have been confounded, as the donors had an unknown CMV status. Greater diversity and more naive CD4+ cells were seen in long-lived donors than in aged donors.

To note about this clonotype: No antigen is known for it.

The sequencing input was blood. The TCR comes from a woman aged 70-85 years in good health. This chain joins TRBV20-1 and TRBJ2-5; the D is unclear. The assigned J gene may be wrong: the sequence end matches TRBJ2-7 better. The CDR3 here is CSALELVYEQYF. The DNA for the CDR3 is TGCAGTGCTCTCGAACTGGTCTACGAGCAGTACTTC.